A single sample is the source of the 31 T cell receptor beta chains below, sequenced in a study of OX40 agonist ivuxolimab in advanced cancers. Library construction relied on the immunoSEQ multiplex PCR assay. TCRdb retrieved this table from immuneACCESS and kept in-frame rearrangements only. Not all clones are present; in checked studies, unresolved V genes account for under half, and no reason is known for the remainder. This sample is represented by roughly 100,000 clones; 92% of them were singletons. The ten most abundant clones make up 3% to 3.5% of the sample. This specimen consisted of CD4+ or CD8+ T cells sorted from blood, obtained in a trial of the OX40 agonist ivuxolimab. Every receptor here comes from an adult with an advanced solid tumor such as melanoma, head and neck, liver or kidney cancer.

J is TRBJ2-1 and V is TRBV18, with 7 bases that match TRBD2. The CDR3 totals 15 residues. Germline CDR1 and CDR2: KGHSH and LQKENI. V gave up 0 bases and J gave up 2 bases; unmatched junction bases: 1. CDR3 sequence (DNA): TGTGCCAGCTCACCACCGGGACTAACCTACAATGAGCAGTTCTTC. Its translation: CASSPPGLTYNEQFF.

The V call is TRBV15, the J call TRBJ1-3, with D maybe TRBD1 (5 bases). Deletions cut 5 bases from V and 3 bases from J, with 11 bases between. This CDR3 contains 14 residues. Per germline, CDR1 LNHNV and CDR2 YYDKDF (reference sequence). CDR3 nucleotide sequence: TGTGCCACCAGCCTCAGGGATGGTGGAAACACCATATATTTT. Translated: CATSLRDGGNTIYF.

The genes are TRBV7-2 and TRBJ2-1; D gene unclear. Looked up from germline, CDR1 is SGHTA and CDR2 is FQGNSA. There are 17 residues in the CDR3. The V gene lost 1 base and the J gene lost 0 bases, with 13 bases spanning the gap. CDR3 loop: CASSLVSRASSYNEQFF. CDR3 nucleotides: TGTGCCAGCAGCTTAGTCTCACGGGCCAGCTCCTACAATGAGCAGTTCTTC.

A single count supports this clone. The chain employs TRBV11-3 and TRBJ2-2, with D unresolved. V lost 2 bases and J 5 bases, leaving 6 bases between the germline ends. CDR1 and CDR2 from the germline V gene are SGHNT and YENEEA. This CDR3 has 13 amino acids. The CDR3 here is CASSLRPTGELFF. CDR3 nucleotides: TGTGCCAGCAGCTTAAGGCCGACCGGGGAGCTGTTTTTT.

The V call is TRBV27, the J call TRBJ2-7; TRBD2 matches 7 bases. Germline V gene lookup returns CDR1 MNHEY and CDR2 SMNVEV (reference sequence). This CDR3 is 14 amino acids long. V lost 5 bases and J lost 7; bases outside the gene matches: 11. Here the CDR3 DNA reads TGTGCCAGCAGTCCCGCCGGGAGGTCGAGTGAGCAGTACTTC. Amino acid sequence: CASSPAGRSSEQYF.

This clone was picked up one time. The chain carries TRBV6-5 and TRBJ1-1; weak D call: TRBD1 (5 bases). CDR1 and CDR2 (germline): MNHEY, SVGAGI. The CDR3 is 13 amino acids. The germline V and J ends were trimmed by 8 bases and 5 bases, with 15 bases remaining between them. The CDR3 nucleotides read TGTGCCAGCGGGGCCGACGGGTCTACTGAAGCTTTCTTT. Translated, it gives CASGADGSTEAFF.

The V and J genes are TRBV6-6 and TRBJ2-7; D is undetermined. The V end was cut by 7 bases, the J end by 4 bases, with 14 bases between. The CDR3 runs 13 residues. Per the germline V gene, CDR1 is MNHNY and CDR2 is SVGAGI (reference sequence). For the CDR3, the DNA is TGTGCCAGCACCCCTCACCCCGGATACGAGCAGTACTTC. Translating gives CASTPHPGYEQYF.

The chain links TRBV19 to TRBJ1-1, with a tentative D call TRBD1 (6 bases). V shed 6 bases and J shed 5 bases, with 19 bases lying between them. Per germline, CDR1 LNHDA and CDR2 SQIVND (reference sequence). CDR3 length: 15 residues. DNA for the CDR3: TGTGCCAGTAGCCACCCCAGTAGGGGGGAGACTGAAGCTTTCTTT. Protein product: CASSHPSRGETEAFF.

This sequence joins TRBV9 and TRBJ1-2; no clear D gene. Germline CDR1 is SGDLS and CDR2 is YYNGEE. V lost 0 bases to trimming and J lost 4 bases, with 13 bases between them. CDR3 length: 15 amino acids. CDR3 sequence (DNA): TGTGCCAGCAGCGTAGGGGGAGCCGATCCCTATGGCTACACCTTC. This translates into CASSVGGADPYGYTF.

The chain combines TRBV6-1 with TRBJ2-7; TRBD2 matches 8 bases. This CDR3 has 17 residues. CDR1 and CDR2 from the germline V gene are MNHNS and SASEGT. Trimming took 3 bases from V and 2 from J; bases not matched to a gene: 12. The CDR3 spells CASSEGIAGQLTYEQYF. As DNA, the CDR3 is TGTGCCAGCAGTGAGGGGATAGCGGGACAATTAACCTACGAGCAGTACTTC.

This chain joins TRBV19 and TRBJ2-7; D is perhaps TRBD1 or TRBD2 (6 bases each). Looked up from germline, CDR1 is LNHDA and CDR2 is SQIVND (reference sequence). The V end was cut by 3 bases, the J end by 1 base, with 16 bases between. The CDR3 has 16 residues. CDR3 loop: CASSMWGAAPSYEQYF. The CDR3 coding sequence is TGTGCCAGTAGTATGTGGGGGGCGGCTCCTTCCTACGAGCAGTACTTC.

The chain couples TRBV9 to TRBJ1-2, with D tentatively TRBD1 (6 bases). CDR1 is SGDLS and CDR2 is YYNGEE in the germline V gene. CDR3 length equals 13 residues. Trimming removed 4 bases from V and 8 bases from J, with 15 bases in between. The CDR3: CASSPQGRAGYTF. The CDR3 DNA follows: TGTGCCAGCAGCCCTCAGGGGCGTGCCGGCTACACCTTC.

This rearrangement joins TRBV29-1 to TRBJ2-3, with 11 bases aligning to TRBD2. The junction had 6 bases not matched to a gene; V was cut back by 5 bases and J by 2 bases. The CDR3 sequence is 15 residues long. CDR1 SQVTM and CDR2 ANQGSEA come from the germline V gene. The CDR3 DNA sequence: TGCAGCGTTATGGGACTAGCGGAAAACACAGATACGCAGTATTTT. Its translation: CSVMGLAENTDTQYF.

This chain joins TRBV19 and TRBJ1-1; D is unresolved. Trimming left V 3 bases short and J 5 bases short, with 10 bases between. The CDR3 covers 13 residues. Germline V gives CDR1 LNHDA, CDR2 SQIVND (reference sequence). CDR3: CASSMLGQTEAFF. The DNA of the CDR3 is TGTGCCAGTAGTATGCTAGGGCAGACTGAAGCTTTCTTT.

The V and J genes are TRBV19 and TRBJ1-5; tentative D call: TRBD1 (6 bases). There are 16 residues in the CDR3. Trimming took off 3 bases at V and 0 bases at J, with 12 bases between the two ends. Germline V gene sequence: CDR1 LNHDA, CDR2 SQIVND (reference sequence). CDR3 amino acids: CASSIGTLYSNQPQHF. The DNA of the CDR3 is TGTGCCAGTAGTATCGGGACACTATATAGCAATCAGCCCCAGCATTTT. Complete variable domain (other parts from reference TRBV19 and TRBJ1-5): DGGITQSPKYLFRKEGQNVTLSCEQNLNHDAMYWYRQDPGQGLRLIYYSQIVNDFQKGDIAEGYSVSREKKESFPLTVTSAQKNPTAFYLCASSIGTLYSNQPQHFGDGTRLSIL.

J is TRBJ1-5 and V is TRBV9; unclear D gene. V was cut by 0 bases and J by 3 bases, with 7 bases left in between. The CDR3 has 14 amino acids. Looked up from germline, CDR1 is SGDLS and CDR2 is YYNGEE. The CDR3 DNA sequence: TGTGCCAGCAGCGTAGCTCCTGCCAATCAGCCCCAGCATTTT. Protein sequence: CASSVAPANQPQHF.

This chain connects TRBV30 to TRBJ2-1, with a possible D match to TRBD2 (7 bases). This CDR3 is 13 amino acids long. The V end was cut by 6 bases, the J end by 3 bases, with 12 bases between. Per the germline V gene, CDR1 is GTSNPN and CDR2 is SVGIG (reference sequence). The CDR3: CACGGAVYNEQFF. CDR3 nucleotides: TGTGCCTGTGGGGGGGCTGTCTACAATGAGCAGTTCTTC.

J is TRBJ1-1 and V is TRBV25-1, with D perhaps matching TRBD1 (5 bases). V was shortened by 3 bases and J by 5 bases, with 13 bases between the two germline ends. The CDR3 is 14 amino acids. Per germline, CDR1 MGHDK and CDR2 SYGVNS. The CDR3 protein is CASSDAGRGTEAFF. Here the CDR3 DNA reads TGTGCCAGCAGTGACGCGGGGCGCGGGACTGAAGCTTTCTTT.

V gene TRBV5-1 combines with J gene TRBJ2-7; 8 bases are shared with TRBD1. Germline V gene lookup returns CDR1 SGHRS and CDR2 YFSETQ. The CDR3 totals 14 residues. V gave up 2 bases and J gave up 1 base; unmatched junction bases: 2. CDR3 in amino acids: CASSFGQGSYEQYF. CDR3 DNA: TGCGCCAGCAGCTTCGGACAGGGATCCTACGAGCAGTACTTC.

The chain has TRBV6-1 and TRBJ2-7; D may be TRBD1 (5 bases). V lost 4 bases, J lost 6 bases, and 13 bases lay in between. The CDR3 is 13 amino acids. Germline V gives CDR1 MNHNS, CDR2 SASEGT. The CDR3 reads CASSVNQGAEQYF. CDR3 in DNA: TGTGCCAGCAGTGTAAACCAGGGTGCCGAGCAGTACTTC.

The gene calls are TRBV19 and TRBJ1-1, with D possibly being TRBD1 (5 bases). This CDR3 region has 15 residues. Germline V gene sequence: CDR1 LNHDA, CDR2 SQIVND (reference sequence). The ends were cut back, 3 bases at V and 5 bases at J, with 16 bases in the middle. The CDR3 region is CASSIPDSGETEAFF. DNA for the CDR3: TGTGCCAGTAGTATCCCAGACAGCGGAGAGACTGAAGCTTTCTTT.

The chain is built from TRBV6-5 and TRBJ2-7; TRBD2 matches 8 bases. Unmatched junction bases numbered 7, after V lost 2 bases and J lost 4 bases. This CDR3 is 15 amino acids long. Germline V gene lookup returns CDR1 MNHEY and CDR2 SVGAGI. CDR3 DNA sequence: TGTGCCAGCAGTTACCCAACTAGCGGTTCTTACGAGCAGTACTTC. Amino acid sequence: CASSYPTSGSYEQYF.

This chain's CDR3 is CASSPWDRYEQYF. Written as DNA, the CDR3 is TGTGCCAGCAGCCCCTGGGACAGATACGAGCAGTACTTC. V is TRBV2 and J is TRBJ2-7, with TRBD1 matching over 7 bases. Germline values: CDR1 SNHLY, CDR2 FYNNEI. This CDR3 has 13 residues. Germline trimming cut 6 bases from V and 4 bases from J; bases unmatched to any gene: 6. Looking up the rest from reference TRBV2 and TRBJ2-7 gives the full variable domain: EPEVTQTPSHQVTQMGQEVILRCVPISNHLYFYWYRQILGQKVEFLVSFYNNEISEKSEIFDDQFSVERPDGSNFTLKIRSTKLEDSAMYFCASSPWDRYEQYFGPGTRLTVT.

This chain connects TRBV19 to TRBJ1-1; D perhaps matches TRBD1 (5 bases). The CDR3 extends over 14 amino acids. V was pared by 7 bases and J by 0 bases, with 12 bases between. The germline V gene encodes CDR1 LNHDA and CDR2 SQIVND (reference sequence). DNA of the CDR3: TGTGCCAGTATAAGGGGTGCGATGAACACTGAAGCTTTCTTT. This gives the protein CASIRGAMNTEAFF. Variable domain in full (rest from reference TRBV19 and TRBJ1-1): DGGITQSPKYLFRKEGQNVTLSCEQNLNHDAMYWYRQDPGQGLRLIYYSQIVNDFQKGDIAEGYSVSREKKESFPLTVTSAQKNPTAFYLCASIRGAMNTEAFFGQGTRLTVV.

This clone was seen once. The chain employs TRBV19 and TRBJ2-2; 7 nucleotides align to TRBD2. This CDR3 has 12 amino acids. Germline V lookup: CDR1 LNHDA, CDR2 SQIVND (reference sequence). V dropped 8 bases and J dropped 9; count of bases not matched to a gene: 6. CDR3 nucleotides: TGTGCCAGTCGGGGGGTGGCGCGGGAGCTGTTTTTT. Amino acids: CASRGVARELFF.

This clone turned up a few times. The CDR3 loop reads CSEGGTEAFF. CDR3 in DNA: TGCAGTGAGGGGGGAACTGAAGCTTTCTTT. This chain joins TRBV20-1 and TRBJ1-1; a possible D gene is TRBD1 (6 bases). The germline V gene has CDR1 DFQATT and CDR2 SNEGSKA (reference sequence). The V and J ends lost 7 bases and 5 bases respectively, with 8 bases between them. The CDR3 totals 10 residues.

The chain links TRBV6-5 to TRBJ1-5; D remains unclear. V lost 0 bases, J lost 6 bases, and 6 bases lay in between. The CDR3 contains 13 residues. Germline CDR1 reads MNHEY; CDR2 reads SVGAGI. The CDR3 DNA is TGTGCCAGCAGTTACTCGTTAAGTCAGCCCCAGCATTTT. It codes for CASSYSLSQPQHF.

The chain carries TRBV11-2 and TRBJ2-5, with TRBD1 matching over 7 bases. With V trimmed by 0 bases and J by 4 bases, 8 bases remained unmatched. The CDR3 runs 16 residues. From germline, CDR1 is SGHAT and CDR2 FQNNGV. The CDR3 region is CASSLEYRGFSETQYF. As DNA, the CDR3 is TGTGCCAGCAGCTTAGAATACAGGGGTTTTTCAGAGACCCAGTACTTC.

The chain uses TRBV19 and TRBJ1-5; unclear D gene. Germline values: CDR1 LNHDA, CDR2 SQIVND (reference sequence). Trimming left V 3 bases short and J 1 base short, with 10 bases between. This CDR3 has 15 residues. CDR3 region: CASSMSSGSNQPQHF. The CDR3 nucleotides read TGTGCCAGTAGTATGTCAAGCGGAAGCAATCAGCCCCAGCATTTT.

This chain uses TRBV2 with TRBJ2-7, with 9 bases fitting TRBD1. The V gene end was trimmed by 4 bases and the J gene end by 7 bases; junction bases not matched to a gene: 8. Per the germline V gene, CDR1 is SNHLY and CDR2 is FYNNEI. The CDR3 loop spans 14 amino acids. The CDR3 bases are TGTGCCAGCAGTGTTCCGGGACAGGGCCGAGAGCAGTACTTC. Translated, it gives CASSVPGQGREQYF.

The V and J genes are TRBV7-3 and TRBJ2-3, with TRBD2 matching over 12 bases. J lost 3 bases, V lost 1 base, and 8 bases had no gene match. CDR1 and CDR2 (germline): SGHTA, FQGTGA. The length of the CDR3 is 18 residues. The CDR3 sequence is CASSLNPRTSGNTDTQYF. The CDR3 nucleotides read TGTGCCAGCAGCTTAAACCCCCGGACTAGCGGGAATACAGATACGCAGTATTTT.